The rows below give T cell receptor beta chains drawn from one sample of a study of Graves' ophthalmopathy and Graves' hyperthyroidism. TCRdb redid the calling of the multiplex PCR reads with MiXCR, one entry per CDR3 protein. The profile covers about 200,000 distinct CDR3 sequences, with 29% appearing a single time and approximately 8.6% taken by the ten largest. Sequences were obtained from peripheral blood. These TCRs come from a middle-aged man with Graves' ophthalmopathy. The CDR3 runs from the conserved cysteine through the conserved F or W.

J gene,V gene,CDR3 protein
TRBJ2-7,TRBV6-5,CASSYSKAGARYEQYF
TRBJ1-2,TRBV7-2,CASSPVEGPYGYTF
TRBJ2-2,TRBV25-1,CASSDSFGQGRTGELFF
TRBJ1-2,TRBV2,CASSAEPQLHYGYTF
TRBJ2-5,TRBV19,CASSIRGHKETQYF
TRBJ1-1,TRBV6-5,CASSYTTTNTEAFF
TRBJ2-7,TRBV28,CASSPETYEQYF
TRBJ1-6,TRBV19,CASSTHRGNSPLHF
TRBJ2-2,TRBV10-2,CASRGPGGTLTGELFF
TRBJ2-6,TRBV13,CASEAGGWGANVLTF
TRBJ2-5,TRBV28,CASSFRGLVETQYF
TRBJ2-4,TRBV5-1,CASSLATSNWGTNIQYF
TRBJ1-1,TRBV28,CASSKHRFEAFF
TRBJ2-7,TRBV27,CASSSMAGAYEQYF
TRBJ1-6,TRBV27,CARKTGDSYNSPLHF
TRBJ2-7,TRBV29-1,CSVEWDRPYEQYF
TRBJ2-5,TRBV6-1,CASSSWGSGREEETQYF
TRBJ2-7,TRBV27,CASSLSAGGYEQYF
TRBJ1-1,TRBV7-8,CASSLGDLNTEAFF
TRBJ2-7,TRBV19,CASSMGLDSYEQYF
TRBJ2-5,TRBV4-1,CASSQGGRSAYF
TRBJ2-5,TRBV6-1,CASTGRGGGGGETQYF
TRBJ2-7,TRBV7-8,CASSLDPSGNEQYF
TRBJ2-7,TRBV7-2,CASSGTRHTYEQYF
TRBJ1-1,TRBV4-1,CASSPDRALAFF
TRBJ1-5,TRBV13,CASSRGQGGYSNQPQHF
TRBJ2-7,TRBV11-1,CASSLAGGQVDEQYF
TRBJ1-1,TRBV28,CASSGDREPLTTEAFF
TRBJ2-3,TRBV24-1,CATSTATSTDTQYF
TRBJ2-2,TRBV7-2,CASSWTDSYTGELFF
TRBJ2-5,TRBV7-2,CASSSRGGSIQETQYF
TRBJ1-6,TRBV6-5,CASSYSGGGGSPLHF
TRBJ2-5,TRBV19,CASSNTGTSLLETQYF
TRBJ2-3,TRBV7-7,CASSLAPSTDTQYF
TRBJ1-6,TRBV7-9,CASSGDRGYNSPLHF
TRBJ2-7,TRBV20-1,CSASGLAERSPYEQYF
TRBJ1-2,TRBV29-1,CSVDMAHSYGYTF
TRBJ2-4,TRBV6-1,CASMTGAGNIQYF
TRBJ1-2,TRBV5-1,CASSRDTNNYGYTF
TRBJ1-5,TRBV11-2,CASSLVDNQPQHF
TRBJ1-1,TRBV6-1,CASSAGPNTEAFF
TRBJ2-7,TRBV27,CASSPTETSVSYEQYF
TRBJ1-5,TRBV28,CASSPGTGGPYGAQHF
TRBJ2-7,TRBV5-1,CASVPSAGSYEQYF
TRBJ1-2,TRBV12-3/TRBV12-4,CASRPGGTPYGYTF
TRBJ2-1,TRBV6-1,CASLPPGLAGVGEQFF
TRBJ2-5,TRBV20-1,CSAVEGTQYF
TRBJ2-5,TRBV29-1,CSVGTHLRAGETQYF
TRBJ2-5,TRBV4-1,CASSPRPGLAIQETQYF
TRBJ2-7,TRBV7-2,CASSPVGRHEQYF
TRBJ1-6,TRBV3-1,CASSHRAKSYNSPLHF
TRBJ1-1,TRBV3-1,CASSQAPGQGSTEAFF
TRBJ1-1,TRBV12-3/TRBV12-4,CASRTGQGKAEAFF
TRBJ1-6,TRBV19,CASRGQQSSYNSPLHF
TRBJ1-3,TRBV12-3/TRBV12-4,CASSLRGTGHGNTIYF
TRBJ2-5,TRBV5-1,CASSPVGGETQYF
TRBJ1-5,TRBV7-9,CASTRGGATQPQHF
TRBJ2-7,TRBV29-1,CSVSDRSSYEQYF
TRBJ2-7,TRBV28,CASSSGELAREQYF